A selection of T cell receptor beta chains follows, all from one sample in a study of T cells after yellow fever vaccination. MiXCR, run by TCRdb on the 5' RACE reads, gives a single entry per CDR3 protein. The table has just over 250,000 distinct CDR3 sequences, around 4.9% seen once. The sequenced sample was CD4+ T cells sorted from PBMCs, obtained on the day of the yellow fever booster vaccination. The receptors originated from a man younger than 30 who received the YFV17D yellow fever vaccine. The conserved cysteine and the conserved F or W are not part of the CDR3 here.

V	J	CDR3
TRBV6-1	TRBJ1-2	ASSARQGEYGYT
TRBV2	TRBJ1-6	ASGDRSSYNSPLH
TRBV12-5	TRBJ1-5	ASGLGRGSWQPQH
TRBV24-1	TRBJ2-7	ATRGGHEQY
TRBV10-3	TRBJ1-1	ATLISGGTEAF
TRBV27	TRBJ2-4	ASSLSRPLAKNIQY
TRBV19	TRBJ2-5	ASSRREGLQETQY
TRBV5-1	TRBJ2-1	ASSPPTVYNEQF
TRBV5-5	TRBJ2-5	ASSLEGTQY
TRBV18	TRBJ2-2	ASSPNGELF
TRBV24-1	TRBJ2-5	ATSDPLRKAGEETQY
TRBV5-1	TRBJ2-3	ASSLYLAGGTDTQY
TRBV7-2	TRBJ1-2	ASSLGVAWQYGYT
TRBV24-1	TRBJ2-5	ATRTSGGPQETQY
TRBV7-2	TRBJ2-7	ASSPTLLGSSYEQY
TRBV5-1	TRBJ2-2	ASSFAAGSGELF
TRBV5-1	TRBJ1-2	ASSLGRTNYGYT
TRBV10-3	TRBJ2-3	AISPMGRGADTQY
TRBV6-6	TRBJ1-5	ASSYGQGSFQPQH
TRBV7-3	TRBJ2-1	ASSLFRGGVNEQF
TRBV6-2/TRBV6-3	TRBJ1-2	ASSYIGPFYGYT
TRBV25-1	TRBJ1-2	ASREQGFGYT
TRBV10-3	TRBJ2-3	AISELIGGDTQY
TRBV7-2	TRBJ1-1	ASSWGRNTEAF
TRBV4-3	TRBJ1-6	ASSQDLNLPLH
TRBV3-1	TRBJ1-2	ASSQDRGSVGYT
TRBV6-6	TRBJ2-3	ASSPTTDTQY
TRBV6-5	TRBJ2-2	ASFKKGKNTGELF
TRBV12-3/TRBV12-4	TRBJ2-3	ASILWRGSRNTQY
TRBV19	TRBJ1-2	ASEPGQLRHYGYT
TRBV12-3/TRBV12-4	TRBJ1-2	ASSPVRRNGYT
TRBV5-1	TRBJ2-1	ASSLQGGGLHEQF
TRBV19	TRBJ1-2	ASKTSGVGNYGYT
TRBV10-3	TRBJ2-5	AISESTRDQETQY
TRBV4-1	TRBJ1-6	ASSPRASSYNSPLH
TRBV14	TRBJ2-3	ASRRDRRQY
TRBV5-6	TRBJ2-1	ASSKHRGGLGYNEQF
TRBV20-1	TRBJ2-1	SARGRDYNEQF
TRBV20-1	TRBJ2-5	SATGVAETQY
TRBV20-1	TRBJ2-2	SAREPGGQGNTGELF
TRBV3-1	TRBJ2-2	ASSQAAGGPIGIGELF
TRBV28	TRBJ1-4	ASSFPGQGATNEKLF
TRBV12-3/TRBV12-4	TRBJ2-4	ASIPRDENIQY
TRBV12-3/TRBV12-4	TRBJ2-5	ASSLSAKGETQY
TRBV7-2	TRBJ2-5	ASSLGVIEVWTQY
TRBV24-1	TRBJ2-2	ATSETNTGELF